This T cell receptor (beta chain) is from a study of human T cells and chemical hapten exposure (dated by TCRdb to about 2021). General notes on the study: For sensitization, 2% DPC in acetone was applied to an approximately 2 cm by approximately 2 cm area of upper inner arm skin. Throughout the roughly 25-week study period, patients were also given weekly therapeutic DPC doses on the scalp. The libraries were sequenced as a pool, and the TCR yield per sample differed mostly because of small variations in library volumes within the pool. Patient blood was sampled pre-sensitization (week 0) and at 2, 6 and about 24 weeks after DPC sensitization. The patient cohort, mostly female, included alopecia areata with under or over 50% scalp involvement, alopecia totalis and alopecia universalis. Patch tests used Finn chambers with 0.01% DPC on the upper back, scored after 6 days by International Contact Dermatitis Research Group standards. About 30 alopecia patients provided blood for TCR sequencing at one to four time points (pre-sensitization, 2, 6 and 24 weeks). The study tracked peripheral blood TCR repertoire changes in vivo during primary and secondary sensitization to the hapten diphenylcyclopropenone (DPC) in alopecia patients.

This clonotype was found many times. What this receptor recognizes is not known. No qualities accompany the bases; no much larger clone lies one base away. Here is what the overall study found, with its caveats: Patch test score correlated positively with the number of PT1 expanded TCRs, reaching significance at thresholds 8, 16 and 32 but not at 4. After repeated subsampling, the strength of the expansion versus patch-test correlation and the threshold at which it became significant changed. All patients had alopecia, a presumed autoimmune disease, so their immune response might differ from that of healthy individuals. Expanded TCRs formed significantly more large CDR3 similarity clusters than pre-sensitization or healthy control sets, consistent with antigen-driven responses. The number of TCRs above 1 in 1000 frequency did not change with DPC sensitization; there was no evidence of global repertoire structure alterations.

The method behind the library was RACE. Sequenced using a NextSeq 500. During library preparation, unique molecular identifiers were attached to individual cDNA molecules so that TCRs could be counted in a quantitative, reproducible way. From each blood RNA sample, both TCR alpha and TCR beta chains were sequenced. The source study handled its data this way. Samples had a median of approximately 93,000 TCRs, with a range from roughly 20,000 to 690,600. The Decombinator software suite was used to annotate the V, J and CDR3 of the TCR reads. To make PS versus PT1 abundance plots, every sample was subsampled to the same number of TCRs (28,000). TCRs were defined as expanded if absent before sensitization and observed at least eight times at the 2-week time point. TCRdb reanalyzed the raw reads on its own, using fastp at Q25 for trimming and MiXCR for clone calling, and kept in-frame beta chains. All rows with the same CDR3 protein become a single entry with the most common DNA and genes. The V and J calls reflect TCRdb's pipeline rather than the authors' work. This sample holds about 100,000 distinct CDR3 sequences; over 9.5% were observed only once. The ten top clones hold approximately 2.2% of the sample.

Read against the paper, the sample's time point label means: patch test 1, 2 weeks after DPC sensitization. The meaning of the sample's treatment or condition label: therapeutic diphenylcyclopropenone sensitization with weekly scalp DPC. At every patch-test visit, the blood draw took place before the patch test was put on. Eligible patients were aged 18 to 70, diagnosed with alopecia, deemed suitable for DPC therapy, and excluded if pregnant. Total RNA was extracted from unfractionated whole blood collected in Tempus Blood RNA tubes. This specimen was whole blood, taken in connection with sensitization to the hapten diphenylcyclopropenone (DPC). The receptor was derived from a man in his forties with alopecia areata. Some clones in this sample may be carry-over from other donors' samples.

The DNA sequence is as follows: TGTGCCAGCTCACCACAGGGGTCGGAGCAGCCCCAGCATTTT. It is translated as CASSPQGSEQPQHF. This chain is built from TRBV18 and TRBJ1-5; D gene: possibly TRBD1, on 5 matching bases. V is clipped by 1 base and J by 7 bases, and the sequence between their germline boundaries is 11 bases long. CDR1 and CDR2, looked up from the germline V gene, are KGHSH and LQKENI. CDR3 length: 14 amino acids, cysteine to phenylalanine. Here the CDR3 DNA is all that survives: 42 bases in frame from base 1. Beyond the CDR3, the reference TRBV18 and TRBJ1-5 genes provide the residues; the full variable domain reads: NAGVMQNPRHLVRRRGQEARLRCSPMKGHSHVYWYRQLPEEGLKFMVYLQKENIIDESGMPKERFSAEFPKEGPSILRIQQVVRGDSAAYFCASSPQGSEQPQHFGDGTRLSIL.